The 8 T cell receptor beta chains presented below share a single source sample, sequenced in a study of blood T cell repertoires in COVID-19. The assay was immunoSEQ multiplex PCR, and TCRdb's table has in-frame clones only and misses some. Altogether about 240,000 clones are present, around 86% being singletons, with the ten largest covering around 12%. The sample consisted of peripheral blood. The receptors derive from a woman in her sixties or seventies with active or convalescent COVID-19.

The chain links TRBV19 to TRBJ2-2; D may be TRBD1 (5 bases). Trimming cost V 3 bases and J 0 bases, with 8 bases left between them. The germline V gene encodes CDR1 LNHDA and CDR2 SQIVND (reference sequence). CDR3 length: 15 amino acids. For the CDR3, the DNA is TGTGCCAGTAGTATTGACAGATCGAACACCGGGGAGCTGTTTTTT. It codes for CASSIDRSNTGELFF. Based on the CDR3 plus reference TRBV19 and TRBJ2-2, the full variable domain is DGGITQSPKYLFRKEGQNVTLSCEQNLNHDAMYWYRQDPGQGLRLIYYSQIVNDFQKGDIAEGYSVSREKKESFPLTVTSAQKNPTAFYLCASSIDRSNTGELFFGEGSRLTVL.

The V and J genes are TRBV19 and TRBJ1-2; the D is unclear. Trimming took off 0 bases at V and 7 bases at J, with 21 bases between the two ends. Germline assignment: CDR1 LNHDA and CDR2 SQIVND (reference sequence). This CDR3 spans 17 amino acids. CDR3 sequence (DNA): TGTGCCAGTAGTATAGATCTACGAATGATACAATCGGGTGGCTACACCTTC. Protein: CASSIDLRMIQSGGYTF.

The chain recombines TRBV4-1 with TRBJ2-1, with unresolved D. Germline assignment: CDR1 MGHRA and CDR2 YSYEKL. The CDR3 has 15 amino acids. The germline V and J ends were trimmed by 0 bases and 7 bases, with 13 bases remaining between them. CDR3 DNA: TGCGCCAGCAGCCAAGATCGAAGGTCCGGGAATGAGCAGTTCTTC. Its protein is CASSQDRRSGNEQFF.

This clone was counted between two and nine times. The rearrangement uses TRBV19 and TRBJ1-1, with 8 positions matching TRBD1. The CDR3 extends over 13 amino acids. Per germline, CDR1 LNHDA and CDR2 SQIVND (reference sequence). J was trimmed by 5 bases and V by 7 bases; bases with no gene match: 6. The chain's CDR3 is CASKNRGETEAFF. Written as DNA, the CDR3 is TGTGCCAGTAAGAACAGGGGGGAGACTGAAGCTTTCTTT.

The chain links TRBV7-8 to TRBJ2-7, with 8 bases lining up with TRBD1. Germline CDR1 SGHVS, CDR2 FQNEAQ. The V and J ends lost 4 bases and 6 bases, in that order; junction bases with no gene match: 8. This CDR3 contains 14 residues. The CDR3 protein is CASSSRDRGPEQYF. DNA of the CDR3: TGTGCCAGCAGCTCCCGAGACAGGGGCCCCGAGCAGTACTTC.

This chain uses TRBV4-3 with TRBJ1-1; D not certain. The CDR3 covers 16 residues. V was cut by 0 bases and J by 4 bases, with 15 bases left in between. Per the germline V gene, CDR1 is LGHNA and CDR2 is YSLEER. CDR3 in DNA: TGCGCCAGCAGCCAAGATACGCAGTTGCGGGGCACTGAAGCTTTCTTT. Amino acids: CASSQDTQLRGTEAFF.

This clone was observed a few times. The chain joins TRBV4-1 to TRBJ1-4, with 7 bases lining up with TRBD1. Germline lookup yields CDR1 MGHRA and CDR2 YSYEKL. This CDR3 is 14 amino acids long. J was trimmed by 8 bases and V by 5 bases; bases with no gene match: 8. The CDR3, as DNA: TGCGCCAGCAGCTCCCGACAGGGTGGAGAAAAACTGTTTTTT. Its protein is CASSSRQGGEKLFF.

The genes are TRBV6-5 and TRBJ1-1; D is perhaps TRBD1 (5 bases). This CDR3 is 14 amino acids long. Germline loops: CDR1 MNHEY, CDR2 SVGAGI. The V end was cut by 4 bases, the J end by 4 bases, with 13 bases between. Written as DNA, the CDR3 is TGTGCCAGCAGTTCGTACTGGGGGGGCACTGAAGCTTTCTTT. Its protein is CASSSYWGGTEAFF.